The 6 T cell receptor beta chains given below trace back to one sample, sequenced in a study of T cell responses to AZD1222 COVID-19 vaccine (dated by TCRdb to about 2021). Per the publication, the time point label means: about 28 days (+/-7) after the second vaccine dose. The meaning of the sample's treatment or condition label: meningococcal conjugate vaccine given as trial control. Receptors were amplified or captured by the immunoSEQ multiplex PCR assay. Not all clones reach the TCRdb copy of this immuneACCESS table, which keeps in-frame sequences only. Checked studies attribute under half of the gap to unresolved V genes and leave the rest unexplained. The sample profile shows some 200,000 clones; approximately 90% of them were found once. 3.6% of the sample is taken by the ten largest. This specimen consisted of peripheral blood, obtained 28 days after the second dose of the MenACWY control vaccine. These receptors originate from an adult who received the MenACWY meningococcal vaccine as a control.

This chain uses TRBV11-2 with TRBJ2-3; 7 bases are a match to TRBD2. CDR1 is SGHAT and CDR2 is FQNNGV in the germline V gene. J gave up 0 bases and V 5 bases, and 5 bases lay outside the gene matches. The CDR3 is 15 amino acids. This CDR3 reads CASSRAGRSTDTQYF. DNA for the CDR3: TGTGCCAGCAGCAGAGCGGGACGTAGCACAGATACGCAGTATTTT.

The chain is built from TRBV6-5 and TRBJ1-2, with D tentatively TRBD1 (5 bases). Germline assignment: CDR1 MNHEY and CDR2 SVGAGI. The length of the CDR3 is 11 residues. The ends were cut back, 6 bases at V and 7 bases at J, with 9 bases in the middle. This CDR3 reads CASRRRGGYTF. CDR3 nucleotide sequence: TGTGCCAGCAGGCGTAGGGGTGGCTACACCTTC.

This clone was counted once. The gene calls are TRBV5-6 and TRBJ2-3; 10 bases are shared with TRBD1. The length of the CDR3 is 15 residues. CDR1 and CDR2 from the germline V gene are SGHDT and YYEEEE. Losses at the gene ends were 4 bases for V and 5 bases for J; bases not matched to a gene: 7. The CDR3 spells CASSAGTGEGDTQYF. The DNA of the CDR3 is TGTGCCAGCAGCGCGGGGACAGGGGAAGGAGATACGCAGTATTTT.

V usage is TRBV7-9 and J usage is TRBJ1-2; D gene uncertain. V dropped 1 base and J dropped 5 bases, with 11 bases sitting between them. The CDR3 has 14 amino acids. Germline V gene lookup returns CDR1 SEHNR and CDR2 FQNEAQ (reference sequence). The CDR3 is CASSLGLGGYGYTF. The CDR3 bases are TGTGCCAGCAGCTTAGGCCTGGGCGGATATGGCTACACCTTC.

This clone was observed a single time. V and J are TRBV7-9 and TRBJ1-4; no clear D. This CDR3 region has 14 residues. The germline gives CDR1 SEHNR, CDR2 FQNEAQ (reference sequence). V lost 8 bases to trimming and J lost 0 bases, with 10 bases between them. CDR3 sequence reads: CASAAIATNEKLFF. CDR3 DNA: TGTGCCAGCGCAGCCATTGCAACTAATGAAAAACTGTTTTTT. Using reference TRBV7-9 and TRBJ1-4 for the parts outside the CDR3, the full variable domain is DTGVSQNPRHKITKRGQNVTFRCDPISEHNRLYWYRQTLGQGPEFLTYFQNEAQLEKSRLLSDRFSAERPKGSFSTLEIQRTEQGDSAMYLCASAAIATNEKLFFGSGTQLSVL.

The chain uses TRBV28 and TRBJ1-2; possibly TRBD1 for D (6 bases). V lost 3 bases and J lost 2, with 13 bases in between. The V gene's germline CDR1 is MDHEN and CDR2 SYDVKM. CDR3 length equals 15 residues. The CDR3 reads CASSFVQGNNYGYTF. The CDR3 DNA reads TGTGCCAGCAGTTTTGTACAGGGCAACAACTATGGCTACACCTTC.